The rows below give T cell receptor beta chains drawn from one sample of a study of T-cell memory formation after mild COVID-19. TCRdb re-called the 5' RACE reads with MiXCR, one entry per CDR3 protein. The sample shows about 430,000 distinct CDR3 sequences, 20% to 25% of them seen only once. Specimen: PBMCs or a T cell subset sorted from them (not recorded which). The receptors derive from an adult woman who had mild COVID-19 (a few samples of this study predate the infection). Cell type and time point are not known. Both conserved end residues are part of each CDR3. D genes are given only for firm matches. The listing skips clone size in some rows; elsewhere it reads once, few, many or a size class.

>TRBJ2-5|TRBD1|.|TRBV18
TGTGCCAGCTCACCTGGACAGGCGGAGACCCAGTACTTC
CASSPGQAETQYF
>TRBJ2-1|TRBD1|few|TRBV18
TGTGCCAGCTCCGGACAGGGGAGCTTGAATGAGCAGTTCTTC
CASSGQGSLNEQFF
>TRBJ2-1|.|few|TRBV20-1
TGCAGTGCTAGAGATCTGACTGGATACAATGAGCAGTTCTTC
CSARDLTGYNEQFF
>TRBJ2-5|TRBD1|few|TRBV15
TGTGCCACCAGCACCACAGGGGGCGGGCAAGAGACCCAGTACTTC
CATSTTGGGQETQYF
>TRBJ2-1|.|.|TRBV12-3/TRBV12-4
TGTGCCAGCAGTTCTTATAAGAATGAGCAGTTCTTC
CASSSYKNEQFF
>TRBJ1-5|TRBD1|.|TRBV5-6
TGTGCCAGCAGCTTAGACAGGGGATACGGGAATCAGCCCCAGGATTTT
CASSLDRGYGNQPQDF
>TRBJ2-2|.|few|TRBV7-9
TGTGCCAGCAGCTCGGTTACGGGGAACACCGGGGAGCTGTTTTTT
CASSSVTGNTGELFF
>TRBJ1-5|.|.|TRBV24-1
TGTGCCACCGCTTCAGGGGACAATCAGCCCCAGCATTTT
CATASGDNQPQHF
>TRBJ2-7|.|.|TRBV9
TGTGCCAGCAGCGTAGGTGCCGGAAAAACCTACGAGCAGTACTTC
CASSVGAGKTYEQYF
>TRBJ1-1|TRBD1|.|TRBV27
TGTGCCAGCAGCCTGGTGGCAGGGGGGGGCACTGAAGCTTTCTTT
CASSLVAGGGTEAFF
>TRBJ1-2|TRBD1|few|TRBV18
TGTGCCAGCTCACGGGACAGGGGAAGTGGCTACACCTTC
CASSRDRGSGYTF
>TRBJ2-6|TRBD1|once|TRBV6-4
TGTGCCAGCAGTGAGGGACCGGGACAGGGCCTCTCTGGGGCCAACGTCCTGACTTTC
CASSEGPGQGLSGANVLTF
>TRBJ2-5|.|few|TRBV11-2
TGTGCCAGCAGCTTAGCCGGGGAACAGACCCAGTACTTC
CASSLAGEQTQYF
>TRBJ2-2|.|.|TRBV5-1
TGCGCCAGCAGCTTGGGATCAACCACCGGGGAGCTGTTTTTT
CASSLGSTTGELFF
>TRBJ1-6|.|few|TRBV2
TGTGCCAGCAAAAGGCGGGTGACCCCAGACTCCTATAATTCACCCCTCCACTTT
CASKRRVTPDSYNSPLHF
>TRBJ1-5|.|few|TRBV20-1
TGCAGTGCCCCGGCCCAGGCCGATAATCAGCCCCAGCATTTT
CSAPAQADNQPQHF
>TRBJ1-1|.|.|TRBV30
TGTGCCTGGAGTAACAGGCGGGCTGAAGCTTTCTTT
CAWSNRRAEAFF
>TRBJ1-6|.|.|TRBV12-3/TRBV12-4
TGTGCCAGCAGTTTCGGGGCTGATTCACCCCTCCACTTT
CASSFGADSPLHF
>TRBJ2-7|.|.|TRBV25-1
TGTGCCACCAGACGAACGACAGGTCACGAGCAGTACTTC
CATRRTTGHEQYF
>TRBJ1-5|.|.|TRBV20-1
TGCAGTGCTAGAAGACTGGGGGATCAGCCCCAGCATTTT
CSARRLGDQPQHF
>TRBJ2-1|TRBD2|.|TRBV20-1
TGCAGTGCTAGTAGCCAGCGGGGGGGCAATGAGCAGTTCTTC
CSASSQRGGNEQFF
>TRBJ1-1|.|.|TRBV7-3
TGTGCCAGCAGCACGGGGCGGGTCGAAAAGGCTTTCTTT
CASSTGRVEKAFF
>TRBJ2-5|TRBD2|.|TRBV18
TGTGCCAGCTCGCCTACTCTGGGACTAGCGAGGATGTTGGAAGAGACCCAGTACTTC
CASSPTLGLARMLEETQYF
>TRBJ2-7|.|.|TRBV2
TGTGCCAGCAGCAACCCAATCGGGACACGCGAGCAGTACTTC
CASSNPIGTREQYF
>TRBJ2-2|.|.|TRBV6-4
TGTGCCAGCAGTGACGGAGACACCGGGGAGCTGTTTTTT
CASSDGDTGELFF
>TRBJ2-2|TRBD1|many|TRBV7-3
TGTGCCAGCAGCCCGACAGGGGGGGATAACACCGGGGAGCTGTTTTTT
CASSPTGGDNTGELFF
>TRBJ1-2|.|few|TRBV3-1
TGTGCCAGCAGCCGAAATTCGGCAGGGCCAATTGGCTACACCTTC
CASSRNSAGPIGYTF
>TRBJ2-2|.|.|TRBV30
TGTGCCTGGAAGATGGGCAGTTCGGACACCGGGGAGCTGTTTTTT
CAWKMGSSDTGELFF
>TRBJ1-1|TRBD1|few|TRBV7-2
TGTGCCACCTCCGGGACAGGGGGCTCTGAAGCTTTCTTT
CATSGTGGSEAFF
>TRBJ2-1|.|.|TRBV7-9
TGTGCCAGCAGCTCCCCTGGGTTGAATGAGCAGTTCTTC
CASSSPGLNEQFF
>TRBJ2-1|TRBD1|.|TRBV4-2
TGTGCCAGCAGCCCGGGACAGCTGCACAATGAGCAGTTCTTC
CASSPGQLHNEQFF
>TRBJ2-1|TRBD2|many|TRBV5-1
TGCGCCAGCAGCGAAAGCGGGGCCTACAATGAGCAGTTCTTC
CASSESGAYNEQFF
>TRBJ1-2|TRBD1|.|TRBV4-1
TGCGCCAGCAGCCAGTATCCGGGACAGGGCACATATGGCTACACCTTC
CASSQYPGQGTYGYTF
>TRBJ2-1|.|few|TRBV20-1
TGCAGTGCTAGCCTTATGGGCAGCTCCTACAATGAGCAGTTCTTC
CSASLMGSSYNEQFF
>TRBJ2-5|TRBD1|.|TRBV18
TGTGCCAGCTCACCCCCACGGACAGGGGTGGAGGAGACCCAGTACTTC
CASSPPRTGVEETQYF
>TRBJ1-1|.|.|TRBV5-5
TGTGCCAGCAGCATGGGGGATCGTTTTTTAGGGGCTGAAGCTTTCTTT
CASSMGDRFLGAEAFF
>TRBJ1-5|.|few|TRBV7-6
TGTGCCAGCAGCTTAAACCTTCGTCAGCCCCAGCATTTT
CASSLNLRQPQHF